Following are 26 T cell receptor beta chains from one sample sequenced in a study of shared clonotypes between healthy human individuals. Naive CD8 cells lacked CD45RO, underwent positive selection for CCR7 and left out terminally differentiated effector memory CD45RA+ cells. Profiling relied on immunoSEQ multiplex PCR, and the TCRdb table lists in-frame clones only, not all of them. The top ten hold 1.5% to 2% of the sample, which has about 2.1 million clones, roughly 91% seen once. The sequenced sample consisted of naive CD8+ T cells from PBMCs. Receptor source: a man aged 18 to 30 in good health. Some clones in this sample may be carry-over from other donors' samples.

The chain carries TRBV7-6 and TRBJ2-5; weak D call: TRBD2 (5 bases). The V end lost 1 base, the J end lost 3 bases, and 12 bases lay between the germline ends. The length of the CDR3 is 15 residues. Per germline, CDR1 SGHVS and CDR2 FNYEAQ. This CDR3 reads CASSLVWGAKETQYF. CDR3 nucleotide sequence: TGTGCCAGCAGCTTAGTTTGGGGAGCCAAAGAGACCCAGTACTTC.

The genes are TRBV18 and TRBJ2-1, with 7 bases fitting TRBD2. Per germline, CDR1 KGHSH and CDR2 LQKENI. This CDR3 is built from 17 residues. Unmatched junction bases numbered 12, after V lost 0 bases and J lost 7 bases. CDR3 amino acids: CASSPPSSGLTGNEQFF. The CDR3 DNA follows: TGTGCCAGCTCACCACCGTCTAGCGGTCTCACGGGGAATGAGCAGTTCTTC.

A single count supports this clone. One end of the junction fails to match germline, which may point to a read error. The chain couples TRBV6-1 to TRBJ2-7; 9 bases fit TRBD2. The CDR3 totals 11 residues. Germline loops: CDR1 MNHNS, CDR2 SASEGT. CDR3 residues: CSSGRTKEQYF. The CDR3 DNA reads TGTTCCAGCGGGAGGACGAAGGAGCAGTACTTC.

This clone was counted only a few times. The V call is TRBV10-3, the J call TRBJ1-1, with D hard to call. The V and J ends lost 6 bases and 0 bases respectively, with 8 bases between them. Germline CDR1 ENHRY, CDR2 SYGVKD. CDR3 length equals 13 residues. In DNA form, the CDR3 reads TGTGCCATCAGCCCTCTCATGAACACTGAAGCTTTCTTT. This sequence encodes CAISPLMNTEAFF.

The V call is TRBV7-9, the J call TRBJ2-7; D assignment may be TRBD1 or TRBD2 (5 bases each). The CDR3 has 14 amino acids. Trimming removed 8 bases at V and 2 bases at J, with 16 bases between. Germline CDR1 SEHNR, CDR2 FQNEAQ (reference sequence). DNA of the CDR3: TGTGCCAGCGCCCCTGGGACCCCCGCCTACGAGCAGTACTTC. Residues: CASAPGTPAYEQYF.

The J gene is TRBJ1-2, the V gene TRBV21-1. TRBV21-1 is a listed pseudogene. This CDR3 region has 12 residues. Written as DNA, the CDR3 is TGTGCCAGCAGCAAAGATAGGCAAGGCTACACCTTC. Its translation is CASSKDRQGYTF.

This chain joins TRBV12-5 and TRBJ1-1; D possibly corresponds to TRBD1 (6 bases). CDR3 length equals 12 residues. V lost 1 base and J lost 8, with 8 bases in between. Germline CDR1 LGHNT, CDR2 FRNRAP. The CDR3 DNA follows: TGTGCTAGTGGTTTGGCCGGACAGGAAGCTTTCTTT. Protein product: CASGLAGQEAFF.

The V gene is TRBV14, the J gene TRBJ2-7, with 8 bases fitting TRBD1. V lost 4 bases, J lost 6 bases, and 8 bases stayed unmatched. The germline gives CDR1 SGHDN, CDR2 FVKESK. The CDR3 is made up of 14 amino acids. The CDR3 DNA sequence: TGTGCCAGCAGCCTTTTGACGGGGACAGGCGAGCAGTACTTC. It encodes CASSLLTGTGEQYF. The full variable domain, with the rest looked up from reference TRBV14 and TRBJ2-7, is EAGVTQFPSHSVIEKGQTVTLRCDPISGHDNLYWYRRVMGKEIKFLLHFVKESKQDESGMPNNRFLAERTGGTYSTLKVQPAELEDSGVYFCASSLLTGTGEQYFGPGTRLTVT.

The rearrangement uses TRBV5-5 and TRBJ1-1; D perhaps matches TRBD1 (5 bases). The CDR3 covers 14 residues. V lost 4 bases and J lost 4, with 14 bases in between. Germline loops: CDR1 SGHKS, CDR2 YYEKEE (reference sequence). This CDR3 is CASSNGAQITEAFF. The DNA of the CDR3 is TGTGCCAGCAGCAATGGGGCACAGATCACTGAAGCTTTCTTT.

This chain links TRBV7-2 with TRBJ1-2; TRBD1 is a possible D gene (5 bases). The germline V gene has CDR1 SGHTA and CDR2 FQGNSA. Between the trimmed V and J ends, which lost 0 bases and 3 bases, there was a span of 8 bases. There are 14 residues in the CDR3. CDR3 nucleotides: TGTGCCAGCAGCTTAGCCGGGACCGACTATGGCTACACCTTC. This translates into CASSLAGTDYGYTF.

The chain joins TRBV13 to TRBJ1-3, with a weak D call TRBD1 (5 bases). Germline V gene lookup returns CDR1 PRHDT and CDR2 FYEKMQ (reference sequence). Trimming removed 4 bases from V and 3 bases from J, with 13 bases in between. This CDR3 region has 15 residues. In nucleotides, the CDR3 is TGTGCCAGCAGCTCAGTTACAGGTGGTGGAAACACCATATATTTT. Residues: CASSSVTGGGNTIYF.

The V and J genes are TRBV14 and TRBJ2-6; 11 positions match TRBD1. The germline V gene encodes CDR1 SGHDN and CDR2 FVKESK. V shed 5 bases and J 1 base; nucleotides not matched to a gene: 10. The CDR3 is made up of 19 amino acids. The CDR3 nucleotides read TGTGCCAGCAGCACCCTTCCCGGGACAGGGGGATCTGGGGCCAACGTCCTGACTTTC. It translates to CASSTLPGTGGSGANVLTF.

V gene TRBV5-1 combines with J gene TRBJ1-2; D may be TRBD1 (6 bases). Germline V lookup: CDR1 SGHRS, CDR2 YFSETQ. The V end lost 3 bases, the J end lost 6 bases, and 21 bases lay between the germline ends. The CDR3 runs to 16 residues. This CDR3 reads CASSWGWGTQWDGYTF. Written as DNA, the CDR3 is TGCGCCAGCAGCTGGGGCTGGGGGACACAATGGGATGGCTACACCTTC.

The rearrangement uses TRBV11-2 and TRBJ2-5; perhaps D is TRBD1 or TRBD2 (5 bases each). Germline CDR1 SGHAT, CDR2 FQNNGV. The CDR3 is 16 residues long. V dropped 6 bases and J dropped 1 base, with 18 bases sitting between them. In DNA, the CDR3 is TGTGCCAGCAGTTTGGGGCGAGTTCGGGGCCAAGAGACCCAGTACTTC. Protein product: CASSLGRVRGQETQYF. Full variable domain (outside the CDR3, taken from reference TRBV11-2 and TRBJ2-5): EAGVAQSPRYKIIEKRQSVAFWCNPISGHATLYWYQQILGQGPKLLIQFQNNGVVDDSQLPKDRFSAERLKGVDSTLKIQPAKLEDSAVYLCASSLGRVRGQETQYFGPGTRLLVL.

This sequence joins TRBV28 and TRBJ2-1, with unresolved D. The V end lost 5 bases, the J end lost 0 bases, and 5 bases lay between the germline ends. Per the germline V gene, CDR1 is MDHEN and CDR2 is SYDVKM. The CDR3 totals 13 residues. The CDR3 spells CASSDRSYNEQFF. The CDR3 DNA is TGTGCCAGCAGTGACCGCTCCTACAATGAGCAGTTCTTC. Using reference TRBV28 and TRBJ2-1 for the parts outside the CDR3, the full variable domain is DVKVTQSSRYLVKRTGEKVFLECVQDMDHENMFWYRQDPGLGLRLIYFSYDVKMKEKGDIPEGYSVSREKKERFSLILESASTNQTSMYLCASSDRSYNEQFFGPGTRLTVL.

The rearrangement joins TRBV5-4 to TRBJ2-7, with D unresolved. The V end lost 4 bases, the J end lost 2 bases, and 16 bases lay between the germline ends. Germline V gene sequence: CDR1 SGHNT, CDR2 YYREEE (reference sequence). The CDR3 has 15 residues. This chain's CDR3 is CASSPNQPGPYEQYF. The CDR3 DNA sequence: TGTGCCAGCAGCCCCAATCAGCCAGGACCCTACGAGCAGTACTTC.

V gene TRBV6-1 combines with J gene TRBJ2-7; D is possibly TRBD2 (6 bases). The V and J ends lost 1 base and 3 bases respectively, with 10 bases between them. This CDR3 is 14 amino acids long. CDR1 MNHNS and CDR2 SASEGT come from the germline V gene. The CDR3 DNA is TGTGCCAGCAGTGAAGTGGGGGGAGTCTACGAGCAGTACTTC. Protein sequence: CASSEVGGVYEQYF.

As to this clone: The same CDR3 is also encoded by other DNA sequences in this sample. The J gene is TRBJ2-7, the V gene TRBV9, with TRBD1 identical over 10 bases. Per germline, CDR1 SGDLS and CDR2 YYNGEE. Losses at the gene ends were 2 bases for V and 4 bases for J; bases not matched to a gene: 3. The length of the CDR3 is 14 residues. The CDR3 spells CASSVGQGGYEQYF. The DNA of the CDR3 is TGTGCCAGCAGCGTTGGACAGGGGGGGTACGAGCAGTACTTC.

As to this clone: The same CDR3 also results from other DNA sequences found in this sample. The rearrangement links TRBV28 to TRBJ2-1; 11 bases match TRBD1. Trimming took 3 bases from V and 7 from J; bases not matched to a gene: 5. Germline CDR1 reads MDHEN; CDR2 reads SYDVKM. There are 15 residues in the CDR3. The CDR3 is CASSFGDRGRNEQFF. CDR3 bases: TGTGCCAGCAGTTTTGGGGACAGGGGGAGGAATGAGCAGTTCTTC.

This clone was recorded once. This sequence joins TRBV4-2 and TRBJ1-6; D remains ambiguous. Germline V gives CDR1 LGHNA, CDR2 YNFKEQ. CDR3 length: 14 residues. The ends were cut back, 5 bases at V and 7 bases at J, with 12 bases in the middle. CDR3 DNA sequence: TGTGCCAGCAGCTCGACCCTGGGAAATTCACCCCTCCACTTT. This encodes CASSSTLGNSPLHF.

The chain recombines TRBV2 with TRBJ1-3; D is ambiguous. Trimming stripped 6 bases from V and 0 bases from J, with 9 bases between. CDR3 size: 14 residues. In germline, CDR1 is SNHLY, CDR2 FYNNEI. The CDR3 nucleotides are TGTGCCAGCAGCGATGGATACTCTGGAAACACCATATATTTT. Protein product: CASSDGYSGNTIYF.

This chain links TRBV7-2 with TRBJ2-5, with 8 bases aligning to TRBD2. CDR1 and CDR2 from the germline V gene are SGHTA and FQGNSA. The CDR3 spans 16 residues. V was pared by 0 bases and J by 1 base, with 4 bases of the junction left unmatched. CDR3 residues: CASSLAGTRTQETQYF. The DNA of the CDR3 is TGTGCCAGCAGCTTAGCCGGGACTAGAACCCAAGAGACCCAGTACTTC.

This chain joins TRBV13 and TRBJ2-5; 7 bases are a match to TRBD2. The germline CDR1 and CDR2 sequences are PRHDT and FYEKMQ (reference sequence). CDR3 length: 15 residues. With 5 bases clipped from V and 3 bases from J, the junction kept 9 bases outside the gene matches. The CDR3 here is CASSPLGGSEETQYF. The CDR3 region has the DNA TGTGCCAGCAGCCCACTCGGCGGGAGTGAAGAGACCCAGTACTTC.

The rearrangement joins TRBV7-9 to TRBJ2-3; D gene unclear. Trimming left V 7 bases short and J 6 bases short, with 14 bases between. The CDR3 is 13 residues long. Germline CDR1 and CDR2: SEHNR and FQNEAQ (reference sequence). CDR3 DNA: TGTGCCAGCATTAACCCCACCTTCGATACGCAGTATTTT. Translating it yields CASINPTFDTQYF.

For this clone: In the same sample, other DNA sequences code for this CDR3. The rearrangement joins TRBV15 to TRBJ1-5; D is ambiguous. The V gene's germline CDR1 is LNHNV and CDR2 YYDKDF (reference sequence). The CDR3 covers 14 residues. V gave up 0 bases and J gave up 4 bases, with 7 bases separating them. CDR3 in amino acids: CATSRDRGNQPQHF. The CDR3 nucleotides are TGTGCCACCAGCAGAGACCGGGGAAATCAGCCCCAGCATTTT.

This chain joins TRBV28 and TRBJ1-5; D is unclear. CDR3 length: 14 amino acids. The germline CDR1 and CDR2 sequences are MDHEN and SYDVKM. V was shortened by 4 bases and J by 3 bases, with 10 bases between the two germline ends. The CDR3 region has the DNA TGTGCCAGCAGTTCCCCAGGTAACAATCAGCCCCAGCATTTT. Translating it yields CASSSPGNNQPQHF.